Presented here are 15 T cell receptor beta chains from one specimen sequenced in a study of Ad26.COV2.S vaccination and SARS-CoV-2 variants (dated by TCRdb to the early 2020s). The sample's treatment or condition label is to be understood as: roughly 20 received Ad26.COV2.S at low or high dose, single or two shots; about 5 received placebo; per-sample allocation not given. Repertoires of vaccine and placebo recipients were sequenced from samples collected on day 63 after the first injection. Receptors were amplified or captured by the immunoSEQ multiplex PCR assay. TCRdb's version of the immuneACCESS table is confined to in-frame rearrangements and falls short of the full clone set. An unresolved V gene accounts for under half of the shortfall where checked; the remainder is of unknown origin. This sample comprises hundreds of thousands of clones, 75% to 90% of them detected only once. The top ten hold about 10% of the sample.

Sequences were derived from peripheral blood, sampled in a trial of Ad26.COV2.S vaccine versus placebo. The receptors derive from a person aged 18-65 years who received the Ad26.COV2.S COVID-19 vaccine or a placebo.

Written as DNA, the CDR3 is TGTGCCAGCAGCATAGGGCGATCAGATACGCAGTATTTT. It is translated as CASSIGRSDTQYF. This chain connects TRBV3-1 (or the pseudogene TRBV3-2) to TRBJ2-3, with D unresolved. The CDR3 spans 13 residues. Trimming cost V 5 bases and J 4 bases, with 10 bases left between them. Looked up from germline, CDR1 is LGHDT and CDR2 is YNNKEL (reference sequence).

The V gene is TRBV4-3, the J gene TRBJ2-1, with D possibly matching TRBD1 (6 bases). There are 15 residues in the CDR3. Germline values: CDR1 LGHNA, CDR2 YSLEER. Trimming pared 1 base from V and 8 bases from J, leaving 15 bases between. In DNA form, the CDR3 reads TGCGCCAGCAGCCAAGGGCCAGGGGTTAGCGATGAGCAGTTCTTC. Translating it yields CASSQGPGVSDEQFF.

This clone was counted a few times. The chain links TRBV29-1 to TRBJ2-3, with unresolved D. Trimming removed 3 bases at V and 3 bases at J, with 13 bases between. The CDR3 consists of 14 residues. CDR1 SQVTM and CDR2 ANQGSEA come from the germline V gene. This chain's CDR3 is CSVEGWAVTDTQYF. DNA of the CDR3: TGCAGCGTTGAGGGCTGGGCGGTAACAGATACGCAGTATTTT.

The chain uses TRBV28 and TRBJ1-1, with a possible D match to TRBD1 (5 bases). The CDR3 contains 19 residues. The germline V gene has CDR1 MDHEN and CDR2 SYDVKM. V dropped 2 bases and J dropped 2 bases, with 24 bases sitting between them. As DNA, the CDR3 is TGTGCCAGCAGTTTACTGGCAGCGAAGGCGGGGGACGGTAACACTGAAGCTTTCTTT. Translating it yields CASSLLAAKAGDGNTEAFF.

V is TRBV11-1 and J is TRBJ2-7, with D perhaps TRBD1 (5 bases). CDR1 and CDR2 from the germline V gene are SGHAT and FQDESV (reference sequence). The V and J ends lost 5 bases and 5 bases respectively, with 19 bases between them. This CDR3 has 15 residues. DNA of the CDR3: TGTGCCAGCAGCCAGGAGCGTAGGGGTATGGACGAGCAGTACTTC. Protein product: CASSQERRGMDEQYF.

The chain joins TRBV28 to TRBJ1-1, with D hard to call. The germline V gene has CDR1 MDHEN and CDR2 SYDVKM. Trimming shortened V by 6 bases and J by 1 base, and 6 bases separated the two germline ends. The CDR3 runs to 12 residues. The DNA of the CDR3 is TGTGCCAGCAGGGTGTCGAACACTGAAGCTTTCTTT. Its translation: CASRVSNTEAFF.

This sequence joins TRBV5-6 and TRBJ1-2; a possible D gene is TRBD1 (5 bases). V lost 4 bases and J 4 bases, leaving 14 bases between the germline ends. There are 14 residues in the CDR3. Germline V lookup: CDR1 SGHDT, CDR2 YYEEEE. The chain's CDR3 is CASSLKTGTYGYTF. The CDR3 DNA sequence: TGTGCCAGCAGCCTGAAAACCGGGACCTATGGCTACACCTTC.

Regarding this clone: The same CDR3 can be traced to other DNA sequences in this sample. The V call is TRBV9, the J call TRBJ2-5; D perhaps matches TRBD1 (5 bases). This CDR3 has 12 amino acids. Between the trimmed V and J ends, which lost 3 bases and 5 bases, there was a span of 8 bases. Germline V lookup: CDR1 SGDLS, CDR2 YYNGEE. The CDR3 DNA is TGTGCCAGCAGCGAGGGGCGGGAGACCCAGTACTTC. It codes for CASSEGRETQYF.

The rearrangement links TRBV7-9 to TRBJ2-3; D remains unclear. CDR3 length equals 15 residues. V lost 5 bases, J lost 6 bases, and 18 bases lay in between. The V gene's germline CDR1 is SEHNR and CDR2 FQNEAQ (reference sequence). The CDR3 coding sequence is TGTGCCAGCAGCCCCTCCCTTAGCCCCGGGGATACGCAGTATTTT. Its translation is CASSPSLSPGDTQYF. Full variable domain (missing parts from reference TRBV7-9 and TRBJ2-3): DTGVSQNPRHKITKRGQNVTFRCDPISEHNRLYWYRQTLGQGPEFLTYFQNEAQLEKSRLLSDRFSAERPKGSFSTLEIQRTEQGDSAMYLCASSPSLSPGDTQYFGPGTRLTVL.

The rearrangement joins TRBV6-4 to TRBJ1-6; 9 bases agree with TRBD1. The germline gives CDR1 MRHNA, CDR2 SNTAGT. There are 14 residues in the CDR3. The trim removed 6 bases at V and 5 bases at J, leaving 2 bases unmatched. CDR3 in DNA: TGTGCCAGCAGCCGGACAGGGGATAATTCACCCCTCCACTTT. It is translated as CASSRTGDNSPLHF.

This chain joins TRBV5-5 and TRBJ1-4; D unclear. Germline CDR1 SGHKS, CDR2 YYEKEE (reference sequence). The length of the CDR3 is 15 residues. V was clipped by 0 bases and J by 0 bases, with 6 bases between them. CDR3 sequence (DNA): TGTGCCAGCAGCTTGGAGCCAGCAACTAATGAAAAACTGTTTTTT. It codes for CASSLEPATNEKLFF.

Regarding this clone: Different DNA sequences within this sample yield the same CDR3. The chain joins TRBV24-1 to TRBJ2-7; 12 nucleotides line up with TRBD1. CDR1 and CDR2 (germline): KGHDR, SFDVKD. V shed 7 bases, J shed 5 bases, and the junction held 5 bases outside the gene matches. CDR3 length: 14 residues. The CDR3, as DNA: TGTGCCACCAGCCCGGGACAGGGGGCTCACGAGCAGTACTTC. Its protein product is CATSPGQGAHEQYF.

The gene calls are TRBV30 and TRBJ2-3; TRBD2 aligns across 8 bases. Germline V gene lookup returns CDR1 GTSNPN and CDR2 SVGIG (reference sequence). V lost 4 bases, J lost 0 bases, and 15 bases stayed unmatched. This CDR3 region has 18 residues. CDR3 loop: CAWNGGAVAGGSTDTQYF. CDR3 DNA sequence: TGTGCCTGGAACGGGGGAGCCGTTGCGGGGGGAAGCACAGATACGCAGTATTTT.

This chain connects TRBV28 to TRBJ2-7, with D tentatively TRBD1 (5 bases). Trimming removed 2 bases at V and 2 bases at J, with 13 bases between. The CDR3 consists of 15 residues. Germline CDR1 reads MDHEN; CDR2 reads SYDVKM. The CDR3 nucleotides are TGTGCCAGCAGTTTAGGGGCCAGGGTACCCTACGAGCAGTACTTC. Its translation: CASSLGARVPYEQYF. The full variable domain, with the rest looked up from reference TRBV28 and TRBJ2-7, is DVKVTQSSRYLVKRTGEKVFLECVQDMDHENMFWYRQDPGLGLRLIYFSYDVKMKEKGDIPEGYSVSREKKERFSLILESASTNQTSMYLCASSLGARVPYEQYFGPGTRLTVT.

The chain links TRBV6-5 to TRBJ1-1; D unresolved. Germline CDR1 is MNHEY and CDR2 is SVGAGI. The CDR3 runs 15 residues. Trimming cost V 2 bases and J 3 bases, with 13 bases left between them. The CDR3 nucleotides read TGTGCCAGCAGTTACGCCCGGGGATTGCACACTGAAGCTTTCTTT. It is translated as CASSYARGLHTEAFF.